This TCR beta chain was observed in a study of radiotherapy plus CTLA-4 blockade in lung cancer. Clones were read by immunoSEQ multiplex PCR, and TCRdb kept only the in-frame ones, dropping some. This sample has some 94,000 clones, with approximately 78% found just once. This CDR3 has 14 residues. The V gene's germline CDR1 is GTSNPN and CDR2 SVGIG (reference sequence). V lost 2 bases, J lost 3 bases, and 14 bases lay in between. The origin of this receptor is a human donor with non-small cell lung cancer that progressed on radiotherapy plus ipilimumab. The specimen was peripheral blood, collected from a patient treated with radiotherapy plus ipilimumab. The chain employs TRBV30 and TRBJ2-7; D may be TRBD1 or TRBD2 (6 bases each). This CDR3 reads CAWSRLGGSYEQYF. CDR3 DNA sequence: TGTGCCTGGAGTCGACTAGGGGGGAGCTACGAGCAGTACTTC.